This T cell receptor beta chain was recorded in a study of beta chain features in type 1 diabetes. Expressed TCRB transcripts were sequenced after all isolated RNA was converted to cDNA. The method was immunoSEQ multiplex PCR; TCRdb's version includes in-frame clones alone and lacks a portion of them. The sample gives some 330,000 clones, approximately 11% of which show up once; 0.015% is in the top ten. Study-wide results and caveats: High TCR expression in some cells could lead to their over-representation in cDNA sequencing.

From germline, CDR1 is MNHEY and CDR2 SMNVEV (reference sequence). Trimming took 5 bases from V and 8 from J, leaving 13 bases between them. The CDR3 extends over 13 amino acids. Details on this clone: Its antigen is not identified.

Sequenced input: naive CD4+ T cells from blood. This TCR was sampled from a woman in her thirties in good health. V usage is TRBV27 and J usage is TRBJ2-1; a weak D match, TRBD2 (5 bases). CDR3 amino acids: CASSRRRSDEQFF. The CDR3 region has the DNA TGTGCCAGCAGTCGAAGGAGGAGCGATGAGCAGTTCTTC.